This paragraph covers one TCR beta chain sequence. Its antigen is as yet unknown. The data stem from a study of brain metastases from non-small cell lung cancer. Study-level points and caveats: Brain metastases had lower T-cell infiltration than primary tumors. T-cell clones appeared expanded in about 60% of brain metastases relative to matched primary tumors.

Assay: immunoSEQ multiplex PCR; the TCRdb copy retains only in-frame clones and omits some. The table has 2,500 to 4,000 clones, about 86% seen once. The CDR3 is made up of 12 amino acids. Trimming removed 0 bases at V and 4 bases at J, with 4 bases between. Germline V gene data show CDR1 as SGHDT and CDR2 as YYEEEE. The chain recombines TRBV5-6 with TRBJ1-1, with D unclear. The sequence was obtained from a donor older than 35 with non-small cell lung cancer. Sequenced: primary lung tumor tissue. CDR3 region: CASSLASTEAFF. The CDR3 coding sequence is TGTGCCAGCAGCTTGGCTAGCACTGAAGCTTTCTTT.